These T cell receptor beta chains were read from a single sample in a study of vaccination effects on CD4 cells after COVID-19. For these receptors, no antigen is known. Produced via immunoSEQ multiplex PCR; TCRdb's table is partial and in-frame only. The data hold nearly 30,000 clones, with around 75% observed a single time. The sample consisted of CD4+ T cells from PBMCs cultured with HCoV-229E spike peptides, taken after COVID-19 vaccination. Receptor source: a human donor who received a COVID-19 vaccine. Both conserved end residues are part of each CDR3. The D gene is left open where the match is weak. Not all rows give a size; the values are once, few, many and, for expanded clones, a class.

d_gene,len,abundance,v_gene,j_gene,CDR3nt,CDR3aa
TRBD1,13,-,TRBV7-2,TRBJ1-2,TGTGCCAGCAGCTTACAGGGGGCGCGGGGCTACACCTTC,CASSLQGARGYTF
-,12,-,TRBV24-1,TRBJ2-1,TGTGCCACCAGTGATTACCTGGCTGAGCAGTTCTTC,CATSDYLAEQFF
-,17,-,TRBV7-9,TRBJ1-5,TGTGCCAGCAGCCTAGCCGATGGACGGCTATTTAGTCAGCCCCAGCATTTT,CASSLADGRLFSQPQHF
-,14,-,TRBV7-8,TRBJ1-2,TGTGCCAGCAGCTTAGAGGGCAGGGACTATGGCTACACCTTC,CASSLEGRDYGYTF
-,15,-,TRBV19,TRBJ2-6,TGTGCCAGTAGTAGGGGGGACTCTGGGGCCAACGTCCTGACTTTC,CASSRGDSGANVLTF
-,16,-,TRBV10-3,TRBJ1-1,TGTGCCACATCGGGGCCGCCAGGGGCAGCGAACACTGAAGCTTTCTTT,CATSGPPGAANTEAFF
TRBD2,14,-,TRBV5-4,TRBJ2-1,TGTGCCAGCAGCCCGGTGGGCGGGAGAGATGAGCAGTTCTTC,CASSPVGGRDEQFF
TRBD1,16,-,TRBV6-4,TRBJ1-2,TGTGCCAGCAGCGCATCCTGGACAGGGAATAACTATGGCTACACCTTC,CASSASWTGNNYGYTF
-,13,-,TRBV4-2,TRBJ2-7,TGTGCCAGCAGCCAAGTTTTGCGGACAGAGCAGTACTTC,CASSQVLRTEQYF
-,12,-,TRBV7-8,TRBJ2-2,TGTGCCAGCACCTGGCACACCGGGGAGCTGTTTTTT,CASTWHTGELFF
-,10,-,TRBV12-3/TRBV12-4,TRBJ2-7,TGTGCCAGTTTGGGGTACGAGCAGTACTTC,CASLGYEQYF
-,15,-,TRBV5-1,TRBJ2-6,TGCGCCAGCAGCTTGGGGTCTGCTGGGGCCAACGTCCTGACTTTC,CASSLGSAGANVLTF
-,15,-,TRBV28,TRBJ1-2,TGTGCCAGCAGTTCGGAAGGGGGGACGATAAATGGCTACACCTTC,CASSSEGGTINGYTF
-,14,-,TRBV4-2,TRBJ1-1,TGTGCCAGCAGCCAAGTCGGTCAAAACACTGAAGCTTTCTTT,CASSQVGQNTEAFF
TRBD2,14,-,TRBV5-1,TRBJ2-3,TGCGCCAGCACCCCGGGACTAGACACAGATACGCAGTATTTT,CASTPGLDTDTQYF
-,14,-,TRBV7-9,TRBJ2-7,TGTGCCAGCAGCTTGGGGGGGGCCTCCTACGAGCAGTACTTC,CASSLGGASYEQYF
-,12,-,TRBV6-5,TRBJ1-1,TGTGCCAGCAGTCAAACAGGAACTGAAGCTTTCTTT,CASSQTGTEAFF
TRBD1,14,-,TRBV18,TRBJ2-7,TGTGCCAGCTCACATGGACAGGCCCCCTACGAGCAGTACTTC,CASSHGQAPYEQYF
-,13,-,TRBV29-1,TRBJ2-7,TGCAGCGTTAAGGGACTGGCCCCCTACGAGCAGTACTTC,CSVKGLAPYEQYF
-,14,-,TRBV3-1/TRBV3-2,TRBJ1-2,TGTGCCAGCACGGGTCGGAGGGGCGCCTATGGCTACACCTTC,CASTGRRGAYGYTF
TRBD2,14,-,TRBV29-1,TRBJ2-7,TGCAGCGTTGCCCCCAGCGGGAGCATCTACGAGCAGTACTTC,CSVAPSGSIYEQYF
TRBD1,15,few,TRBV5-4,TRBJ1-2,TGTGCCAGCAGCTCCATTGACAGGGGGAACTATGGCTACACCTTC,CASSSIDRGNYGYTF
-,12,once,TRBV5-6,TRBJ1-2,TGTGCCAGCAGCTCAAACAGTGGTGGCTACACCTTC,CASSSNSGGYTF
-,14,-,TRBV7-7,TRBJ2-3,TGTGCCAGCAGCATCGACAGGTTGACAGATACGCAGTATTTT,CASSIDRLTDTQYF
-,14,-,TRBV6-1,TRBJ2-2,TGTGCCAGCAGTGAGACCCATAACACCGGGGAGCTGTTTTTT,CASSETHNTGELFF
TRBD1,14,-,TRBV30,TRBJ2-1,TGTGCCTGGAGCACCCGGGACAGGGGGCCTCTAGGGTTCTTC,CAWSTRDRGPLGFF
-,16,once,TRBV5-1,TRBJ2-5,TGCGCCAGCAGCTCCGGTCATGGGACAATGAGGGAGACCCAGTACTTC,CASSSGHGTMRETQYF
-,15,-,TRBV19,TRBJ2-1,TGTGCCAGTAGCGCCCGGGCAGCGGGTGGCAATGAGCAGTTCTTC,CASSARAAGGNEQFF
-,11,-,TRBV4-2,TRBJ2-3,TGTGCCAGCAGCGAAAGGGACGTCCCCCGGTGG,CASSERDVPRW
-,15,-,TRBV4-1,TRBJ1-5,TGCGCCAGCAGCCTGATTTATGGAGGGAATCAGCCCCAGCATTTT,CASSLIYGGNQPQHF
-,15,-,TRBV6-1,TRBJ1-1,TGTGCCAGCAGTGAAAATGGGGGGCTTAACACTGAAGCTTTCTTT,CASSENGGLNTEAFF